The 5 T cell receptor beta chains reported below all come from one sample, sequenced in a study of persistence of HIV-infected CD4 T cells. An overlapping HIV-1 Gag peptide pool stimulated these cells at 0.95 to 1 ug/peptide/mL. Sorted nonresponding memory CD4+ T cells were CD40L-negative, CD69-negative, CD45RO-high. Sequencing used immunoSEQ version 4 in survey mode. The method was immunoSEQ multiplex PCR; TCRdb's version includes in-frame clones alone and lacks a portion of them. The sample contains tens of thousands of clones, 70% to 80% of which appear only once. These TCRs are of unknown antigen specificity. The source was CD4+ T cells sorted from PBMCs after 18-hour stimulation, collected from a patient who received antiretroviral therapy. The receptor set was obtained from an adult man with HIV who was CMV-seropositive.

The chain recombines TRBV4-2 with TRBJ1-2; D gene uncertain. V was pared by 0 bases and J by 4 bases, with 12 bases between. CDR1 is LGHNA, CDR2 YNFKEQ, per germline. This CDR3 region has 15 residues. The CDR3 bases are TGTGCCAGCAGCCAAGATCGCGGCAGGCCCTATGGCTACACCTTC. The encoded protein is CASSQDRGRPYGYTF.

The rearrangement uses TRBV7-2 and TRBJ2-1; 8 bases agree with TRBD1. Germline assignment: CDR1 SGHTA and CDR2 FQGNSA. The CDR3 length is 15 residues. V dropped 2 bases and J dropped 2; count of bases not matched to a gene: 2. The CDR3 nucleotides are TGTGCCAGCAGCTTACAGGGGGCGGCCTACAATGAGCAGTTCTTC. This gives the protein CASSLQGAAYNEQFF.

The chain has TRBV9 and TRBJ1-2; no firm D call. The CDR3 consists of 15 residues. CDR1 is SGDLS, CDR2 YYNGEE, per germline. V was trimmed by 4 bases and J by 4 bases, leaving 17 bases between them. The CDR3 protein is CASSPSDAVFYGYTF. The DNA of the CDR3 is TGTGCCAGCAGCCCCTCTGACGCGGTATTCTATGGCTACACCTTC.

This chain joins TRBV2 and TRBJ1-1; D is perhaps TRBD1 (6 bases). Trimming removed 4 bases from V and 5 bases from J, with 11 bases in between. Germline values: CDR1 SNHLY, CDR2 FYNNEI. The CDR3 length is 13 residues. This CDR3 reads CASSGGARTEAFF. The CDR3 DNA reads TGTGCCAGCAGTGGGGGGGCTCGGACTGAAGCTTTCTTT. The full variable domain, its missing parts supplied by reference TRBV2 and TRBJ1-1, is EPEVTQTPSHQVTQMGQEVILRCVPISNHLYFYWYRQILGQKVEFLVSFYNNEISEKSEIFDDQFSVERPDGSNFTLKIRSTKLEDSAMYFCASSGGARTEAFFGQGTRLTVV.

The chain couples TRBV6-1 to TRBJ1-5; unclear D gene. The CDR3 totals 15 residues. V was clipped by 0 bases and J by 0 bases, with 6 bases between them. From germline, CDR1 is MNHNS and CDR2 SASEGT. CDR3 sequence: CASSEAVNSNQPQHF. The CDR3 DNA follows: TGTGCCAGCAGTGAAGCTGTTAATAGCAATCAGCCCCAGCATTTT.